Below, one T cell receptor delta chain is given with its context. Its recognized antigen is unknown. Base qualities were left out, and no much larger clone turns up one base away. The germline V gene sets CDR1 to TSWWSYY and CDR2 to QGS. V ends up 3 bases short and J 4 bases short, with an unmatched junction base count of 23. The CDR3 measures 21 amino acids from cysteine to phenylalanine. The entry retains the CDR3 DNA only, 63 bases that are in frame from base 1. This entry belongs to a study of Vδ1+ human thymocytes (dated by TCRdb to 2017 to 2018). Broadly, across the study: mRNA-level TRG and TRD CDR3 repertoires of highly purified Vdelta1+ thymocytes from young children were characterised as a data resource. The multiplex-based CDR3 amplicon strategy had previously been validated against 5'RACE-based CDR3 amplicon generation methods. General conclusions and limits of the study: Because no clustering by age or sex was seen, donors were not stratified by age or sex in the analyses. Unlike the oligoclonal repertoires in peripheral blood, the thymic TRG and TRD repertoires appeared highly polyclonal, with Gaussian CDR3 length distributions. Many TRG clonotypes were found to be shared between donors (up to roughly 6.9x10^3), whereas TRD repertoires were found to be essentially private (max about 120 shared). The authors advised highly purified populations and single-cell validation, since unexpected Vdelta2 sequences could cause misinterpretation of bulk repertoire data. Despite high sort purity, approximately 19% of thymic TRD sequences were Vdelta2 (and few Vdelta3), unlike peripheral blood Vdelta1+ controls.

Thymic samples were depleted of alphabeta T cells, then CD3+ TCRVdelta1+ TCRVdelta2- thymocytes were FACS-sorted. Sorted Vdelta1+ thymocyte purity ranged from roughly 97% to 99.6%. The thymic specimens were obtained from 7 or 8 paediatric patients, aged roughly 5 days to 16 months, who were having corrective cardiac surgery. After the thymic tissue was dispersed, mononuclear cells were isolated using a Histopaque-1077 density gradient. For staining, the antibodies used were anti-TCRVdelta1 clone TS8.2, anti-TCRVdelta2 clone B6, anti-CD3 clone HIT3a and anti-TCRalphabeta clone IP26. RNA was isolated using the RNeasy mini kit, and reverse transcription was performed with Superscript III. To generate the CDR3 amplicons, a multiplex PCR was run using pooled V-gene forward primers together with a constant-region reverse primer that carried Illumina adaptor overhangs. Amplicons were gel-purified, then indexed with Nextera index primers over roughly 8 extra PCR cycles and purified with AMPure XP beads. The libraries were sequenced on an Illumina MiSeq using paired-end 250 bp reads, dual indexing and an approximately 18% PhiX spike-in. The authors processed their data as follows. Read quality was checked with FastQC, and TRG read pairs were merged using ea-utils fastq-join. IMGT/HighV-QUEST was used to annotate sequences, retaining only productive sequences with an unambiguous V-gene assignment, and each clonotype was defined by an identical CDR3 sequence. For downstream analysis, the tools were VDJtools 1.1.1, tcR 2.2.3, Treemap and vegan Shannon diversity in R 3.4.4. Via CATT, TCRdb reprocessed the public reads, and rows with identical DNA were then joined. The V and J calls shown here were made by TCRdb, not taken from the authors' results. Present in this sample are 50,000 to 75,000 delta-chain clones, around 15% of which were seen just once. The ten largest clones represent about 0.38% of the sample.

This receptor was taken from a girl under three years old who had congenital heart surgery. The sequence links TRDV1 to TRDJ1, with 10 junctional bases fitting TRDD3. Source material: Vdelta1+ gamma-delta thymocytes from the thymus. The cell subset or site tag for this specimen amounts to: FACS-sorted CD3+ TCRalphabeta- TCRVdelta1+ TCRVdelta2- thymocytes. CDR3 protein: CALGEGTGGLSSPRFGDKLIF. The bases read TGTGCTCTTGGGGAGGGTACTGGGGGATTGTCATCCCCGAGGTTTGGCGATAAACTCATCTTT.